These T cell receptor beta chains were read from a single sample in a study of identical twins. Each CDR3 protein gets one entry after TCRdb re-called the 5' RACE reads with MiXCR. This table holds 500,000 to 550,000 distinct CDR3 sequences, about 22% found once. In addition, the sample was reused for a study of yellow fever vaccine responses in identical twins.

Sample: CD4+ T cells sorted from blood. These receptors all come from a woman in her late teens or twenties in good health. The CDR3 runs from the conserved cysteine through the conserved F or W. Size is stated for part of the rows, as once, few or many counts, or as a class when the clone is expanded.

j_call clone_size v_call cdr3_aa
TRBJ2-5 few TRBV20-1 CSARDSGVETQYF
TRBJ2-1 NA TRBV20-1 CSGRTSGRGSYNEQFF
TRBJ1-2 NA TRBV20-1 CSAGQGGRWDGYTF
TRBJ2-7 NA TRBV5-1 CASSLGTSGKLIEQYF
TRBJ2-2 few TRBV12-3/TRBV12-4 CASRPVLGTGELFF
TRBJ1-1 few TRBV12-3/TRBV12-4 CASTVTGDEAFF
TRBJ2-7 once TRBV23-1 CASSKPSQGRSYEQYF
TRBJ2-1 few TRBV5-6 CASSFLKRGVIDNEQFF
TRBJ2-2 NA TRBV4-1 CASSPGTRSTGELFF
TRBJ2-1 NA TRBV6-5 CASSYSIGAGGGNEQFF
TRBJ1-1 NA TRBV2 CANSEVTSDGGGAFF
TRBJ2-1 NA TRBV18 CASSRRERGDEQFF
TRBJ2-3 NA TRBV14 CASSQSSGADTQYF
TRBJ2-1 few TRBV7-9 CASSRTSGDHGGEQFF
TRBJ2-1 few TRBV4-1 CASSQGRGLPTHNEQFF